One sample yielded the 27 T cell receptor beta chains listed below, sequenced in a study of T cell changes during pregnancy in multiple sclerosis. The table came from immunoSEQ multiplex PCR; TCRdb's copy has only in-frame clones and leaves some out. In the table there are 100,000 or so clones, roughly nine tenths of which are singletons. The sequencing used peripheral blood, collected in the second trimester of pregnancy. Every receptor here comes from a female donor with multiple sclerosis, enrolled in a pregnancy study.

J is TRBJ1-2 and V is TRBV15; D call uncertain. Germline CDR1 LNHNV, CDR2 YYDKDF (reference sequence). Trimming removed 3 bases from V and 4 bases from J, with 12 bases in between. This CDR3 region has 14 residues. This chain's CDR3 is CATSRDSTVYGYTF. CDR3 sequence (DNA): TGTGCCACCAGCAGGGACTCGACGGTCTATGGCTACACCTTC.

The rearrangement joins TRBV2 to TRBJ2-4; 8 nucleotides match TRBD1. Trimming took 5 bases from V and 7 from J; bases not matched to a gene: 13. Germline V gives CDR1 SNHLY, CDR2 FYNNEI. The CDR3 consists of 16 residues. The CDR3, as DNA: TGTGCCAGCAGTAATAGCGACAGGGGTGGGGACAACATTCAGTACTTC. Protein: CASSNSDRGGDNIQYF.

The chain is built from TRBV25-1 and TRBJ2-7; 7 bases match TRBD1. The CDR3 consists of 15 residues. CDR1 and CDR2 from the germline V gene are MGHDK and SYGVNS. The V segment lost 1 base and the J segment 1 base; nucleotides outside the gene matches: 4. The CDR3 here is CASSELGTVSYEQYF. In DNA form, the CDR3 reads TGTGCCAGCAGTGAATTGGGGACAGTATCCTACGAGCAGTACTTC.

This clone was recorded only once. The rearrangement links TRBV7-8 to TRBJ2-2, with D possibly being TRBD2 (7 bases). V was trimmed by 3 bases and J by 4 bases, leaving 15 bases between them. There are 16 residues in the CDR3. The germline V gene encodes CDR1 SGHVS and CDR2 FQNEAQ. CDR3 protein: CASSLTLGGGTGELFF. The CDR3 DNA follows: TGTGCCAGCAGCTTGACCCTAGGGGGGGGCACCGGGGAGCTGTTTTTT.

The chain has TRBV30 and TRBJ2-5, with TRBD2 as a possible D gene (7 bases). The CDR3 contains 16 residues. V was cut by 2 bases and J by 5 bases, with 21 bases left in between. The V gene's germline CDR1 is GTSNPN and CDR2 SVGIG (reference sequence). CDR3 nucleotides: TGTGCCTGGAGTCCCCTTAGTGGGGGGGCCTTTGAGACCCAGTACTTC. It translates to CAWSPLSGGAFETQYF.

This chain uses TRBV2 with TRBJ2-1, with 11 nucleotides matching TRBD2. The junction had 13 bases not matched to a gene; V was cut back by 6 bases and J by 6 bases. Germline V gives CDR1 SNHLY, CDR2 FYNNEI. CDR3 length: 17 residues. The CDR3 region has the DNA TGTGCCAGCAGGGAAAAGCATCTAGCGGGGGGCATCAATGAGCAGTTCTTC. Translated: CASREKHLAGGINEQFF.

The chain recombines TRBV18 with TRBJ1-1; 8 bases match TRBD1. CDR3 length: 16 residues. V shed 5 bases and J 3 bases; nucleotides not matched to a gene: 11. Germline V CDR1 and CDR2: KGHSH, LQKENI. This CDR3 is CASSDTGGAFDTEAFF. The CDR3 DNA sequence: TGTGCCAGCTCAGATACAGGGGGAGCGTTCGACACTGAAGCTTTCTTT. The full variable domain, completed using reference TRBV18 and TRBJ1-1, is NAGVMQNPRHLVRRRGQEARLRCSPMKGHSHVYWYRQLPEEGLKFMVYLQKENIIDESGMPKERFSAEFPKEGPSILRIQQVVRGDSAAYFCASSDTGGAFDTEAFFGQGTRLTVV.

The CDR3 region is CASSPRTEGTGELFF. The CDR3 region has the DNA TGTGCCAGCAGCCCCCGAACGGAGGGCACCGGGGAGCTGTTTTTT. The rearrangement joins TRBV7-9 to TRBJ2-2; D may be TRBD2 (6 bases). CDR3 size: 15 residues. The V and J ends lost 5 bases and 4 bases respectively, with 14 bases between them. CDR1 and CDR2 (germline): SEHNR, FQNEAQ (reference sequence).

The gene calls are TRBV7-2 and TRBJ2-1; D is undetermined. The V gene's germline CDR1 is SGHTA and CDR2 FQGNSA. The CDR3 spans 14 residues. Trimming shortened V by 3 bases and J by 8 bases, and 14 bases separated the two germline ends. The CDR3 here is CASSFSVRFHEQFF. The CDR3 DNA follows: TGTGCCAGCAGCTTTTCCGTCCGGTTCCATGAGCAGTTCTTC. The variable domain in full, with the rest retrieved from reference TRBV7-2 and TRBJ2-1, is GAGVSQSPSNKVTEKGKDVELRCDPISGHTALYWYRQSLGQGLEFLIYFQGNSAPDKSGLPSDRFSAERTGGSVSTLTIQRTQQEDSAVYLCASSFSVRFHEQFFGPGTRLTVL.

The chain joins TRBV28 to TRBJ1-5; D is uncertain. This CDR3 is built from 15 residues. The germline V gene encodes CDR1 MDHEN and CDR2 SYDVKM. The V gene lost 5 bases and the J gene lost 3 bases, with 14 bases spanning the gap. The CDR3 DNA is TGTGCCAGCAGTCCTACCAGTAGCCTCAATCAGCCCCAGCATTTT. This gives the protein CASSPTSSLNQPQHF.

V is TRBV5-4 and J is TRBJ2-3; 9 bases are a match to TRBD2. This CDR3 contains 15 residues. Germline-derived CDR1 and CDR2 are SGHNT and YYREEE (reference sequence). V gave up 3 bases and J gave up 3 bases; unmatched junction bases: 5. Written as DNA, the CDR3 is TGTGCCAGCAGCTATGAGGGACTAGCTACAGATACGCAGTATTTT. This gives the protein CASSYEGLATDTQYF.

The CDR3: CASSWTDNQPQHF. For the CDR3, the DNA is TGTGCCAGCAGCTGGACAGACAATCAGCCCCAGCATTTT. The chain carries TRBV7-9 and TRBJ1-5; TRBD1 is a possible D gene (6 bases). This CDR3 comprises 13 residues. Germline V gene data show CDR1 as SEHNR and CDR2 as FQNEAQ (reference sequence). With 4 bases removed from V and 3 bases from J, the gap between germline ends came to 7 bases.

The chain links TRBV7-2 to TRBJ2-3; TRBD1 matches 7 bases. Germline-derived CDR1 and CDR2 are SGHTA and FQGNSA. Trimming removed 6 bases from V and 4 bases from J; junction bases left unmatched: 10. This CDR3 has 15 residues. CDR3 protein: CASSRTRGSSDTQYF. CDR3 coding DNA: TGTGCCAGCAGTCGGACCAGGGGGTCGTCAGATACGCAGTATTTT.

The chain has TRBV9 and TRBJ2-2; D unclear. The CDR3 length is 14 residues. V was trimmed by 5 bases and J by 3 bases, leaving 11 bases between them. Germline CDR1 is SGDLS and CDR2 is YYNGEE. For the CDR3, the DNA is TGTGCCAGCAGTGCGGTGGCGGACACCGGGGAGCTGTTTTTT. Translating gives CASSAVADTGELFF.

This sequence joins TRBV9 and TRBJ2-1, with D perhaps TRBD2 (5 bases). The length of the CDR3 is 16 residues. The germline gives CDR1 SGDLS, CDR2 YYNGEE. Trimming took 4 bases from V and 0 from J, leaving 14 bases between them. For the CDR3, the DNA is TGTGCCAGCAGCCCCGTGGAGGAGAGCTCCTACAATGAGCAGTTCTTC. Translating gives CASSPVEESSYNEQFF.

The chain links TRBV2 to TRBJ1-2, with no clear D. CDR3 length: 16 residues. V lost 6 bases, J lost 0 bases, and 17 bases lay in between. Per the germline V gene, CDR1 is SNHLY and CDR2 is FYNNEI. The CDR3: CASSPTPPGANYGYTF. The DNA of the CDR3 is TGTGCCAGCAGCCCCACTCCCCCGGGAGCTAACTATGGCTACACCTTC.

The chain has TRBV30 and TRBJ1-6, with D uncertain. This CDR3 comprises 11 residues. CDR1 and CDR2 (germline): GTSNPN, SVGIG (reference sequence). Deletions cut 3 bases from V and 9 bases from J, with 6 bases between. The CDR3 protein is CAWSAASPLHF. The CDR3 DNA follows: TGTGCCTGGAGCGCGGCTTCACCCCTCCACTTT.

This chain joins TRBV6-1 and TRBJ2-3; 10 bases fit TRBD2. V shed 4 bases and J 0 bases; nucleotides not matched to a gene: 10. Germline V gene data show CDR1 as MNHNS and CDR2 as SASEGT. The CDR3 has 18 residues. CDR3 coding DNA: TGTGCCAGCAGTGCCCACTCAGCGGGGGGGTTTAGCACAGATACGCAGTATTTT. It encodes CASSAHSAGGFSTDTQYF.

In this sample, this clone turned up a few times. The chain is built from TRBV5-6 and TRBJ1-2, with 8 bases that match TRBD1. Germline trimming cut 5 bases from V and 5 bases from J; bases unmatched to any gene: 8. Germline V gives CDR1 SGHDT, CDR2 YYEEEE. This CDR3 region has 14 residues. CDR3 sequence reads: CASSQWDRTYGYTF. The DNA for the CDR3 is TGTGCCAGCAGTCAATGGGACAGGACGTATGGCTACACCTTC.

The chain combines TRBV6-4 with TRBJ1-6, with 9 nucleotides matching TRBD1. The length of the CDR3 is 15 residues. Germline loops: CDR1 MRHNA, CDR2 SNTAGT. Germline trimming cut 5 bases from V and 7 bases from J; bases unmatched to any gene: 6. The CDR3 loop is CASSFEGQGNSPLHF. CDR3 DNA sequence: TGTGCCAGCAGTTTCGAGGGACAGGGAAATTCACCCCTCCACTTT.

The chain uses TRBV19 and TRBJ2-2, with TRBD2 matching over 9 bases. Germline CDR1 reads LNHDA; CDR2 reads SQIVND (reference sequence). J gave up 5 bases and V 6 bases, and 13 bases lay outside the gene matches. This CDR3 region has 17 residues. As DNA, the CDR3 is TGTGCCAGTAGATATCCGGCGGGGGGGAAGTTTACCGGGGAGCTGTTTTTT. Translation: CASRYPAGGKFTGELFF.

This chain joins TRBV29-1 and TRBJ2-1; TRBD2 matches at 7 bases. This CDR3 has 12 amino acids. The germline CDR1 and CDR2 sequences are SQVTM and ANQGSEA. V trimming: 6 bases; J trimming: 9 bases; junction bases outside the gene matches: 8. The CDR3 DNA sequence: TGCAGCGTCTGGGGGGGGATTAGTGAGCAGTTCTTC. It is translated as CSVWGGISEQFF.

The V gene is TRBV30, the J gene TRBJ1-2, with TRBD1 matching 7 bases. V shed 2 bases, J shed 4 bases, and the junction held 10 bases outside the gene matches. The CDR3 length is 15 residues. Per the germline V gene, CDR1 is GTSNPN and CDR2 is SVGIG (reference sequence). The CDR3 DNA sequence: TGTGCCTGGAGTAGGTCGACAGGGCGAGGCTATGGCTACACCTTC. It is translated as CAWSRSTGRGYGYTF.

This clone was seen once. V is TRBV7-8 and J is TRBJ1-3; tentative D call: TRBD1 (5 bases). The CDR3 contains 14 residues. V lost 4 bases, J lost 0 bases, and 7 bases lay in between. The germline CDR1 and CDR2 sequences are SGHVS and FQNEAQ. The CDR3 is CASSWGNSGNTIYF. The CDR3 nucleotides are TGTGCCAGCAGCTGGGGCAACTCTGGAAACACCATATATTTT.

The V and J genes are TRBV6-6 and TRBJ1-2; the match to TRBD1 covers 7 bases. Germline loops: CDR1 MNHNY, CDR2 SVGAGI (reference sequence). The CDR3 runs 15 residues. Trimming removed 4 bases from V and 4 bases from J; junction bases left unmatched: 9. CDR3 sequence (DNA): TGTGCCAGCAGTTGGCTAGGGACAGTCCCCTATGGCTACACCTTC. Protein product: CASSWLGTVPYGYTF.

The chain has TRBV18 and TRBJ2-3; D call uncertain. The CDR3 is made up of 11 amino acids. Trimming shortened V by 5 bases and J by 3 bases, and 3 bases separated the two germline ends. The germline CDR1 and CDR2 sequences are KGHSH and LQKENI. CDR3: CASSATDTQYF. The CDR3 DNA follows: TGTGCCAGCTCAGCGACAGATACGCAGTATTTT.

The chain couples TRBV19 to TRBJ2-5; perhaps TRBD1 as D (7 bases). V was shortened by 4 bases and J by 0 bases, with 18 bases between the two germline ends. The CDR3 is 17 residues long. CDR1 is LNHDA and CDR2 is SQIVND in the germline V gene (reference sequence). The DNA for the CDR3 is TGTGCCAGTAGTACCGGGGGCTCGACAGGGTACCAAGAGACCCAGTACTTC. It specifies CASSTGGSTGYQETQYF.